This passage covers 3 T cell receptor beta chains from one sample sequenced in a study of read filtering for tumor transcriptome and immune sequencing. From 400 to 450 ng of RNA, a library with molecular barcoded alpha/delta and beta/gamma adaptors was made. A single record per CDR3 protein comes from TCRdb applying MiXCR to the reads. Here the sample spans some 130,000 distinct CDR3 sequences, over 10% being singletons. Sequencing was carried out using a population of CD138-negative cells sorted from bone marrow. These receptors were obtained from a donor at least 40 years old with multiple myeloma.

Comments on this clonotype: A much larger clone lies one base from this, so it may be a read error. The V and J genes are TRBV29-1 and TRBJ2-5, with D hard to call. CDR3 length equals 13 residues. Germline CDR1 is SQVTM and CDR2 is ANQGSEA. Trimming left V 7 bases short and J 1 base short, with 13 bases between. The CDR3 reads CSGTKGGQETQYF. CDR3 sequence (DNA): TGCAGCGGCACCAAGGGTGGCCAAGAGACCCAGTACTTC.

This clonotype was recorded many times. CDR3 nucleotide sequence: TGTGCCAGCAGCTTAATGAACACTGAAGCTTTCTTT. This codes for CASSLMNTEAFF. The chain joins TRBV7-2 to TRBJ1-1, with unresolved D. Germline assignment: CDR1 SGHTA and CDR2 FQGNSA. V lost 2 bases to trimming and J lost 0 bases, with 1 base between them. The length of the CDR3 is 12 residues.

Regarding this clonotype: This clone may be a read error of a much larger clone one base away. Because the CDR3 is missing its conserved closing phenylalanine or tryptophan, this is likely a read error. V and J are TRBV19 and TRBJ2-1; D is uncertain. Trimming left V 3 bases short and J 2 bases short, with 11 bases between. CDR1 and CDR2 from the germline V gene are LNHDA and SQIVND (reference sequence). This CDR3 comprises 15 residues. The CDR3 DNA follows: TGTGCCAGTAGTATTAATGCAGGCACCTACAATGAGCAGTTCCTC. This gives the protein CASSINAGTYNEQFL.